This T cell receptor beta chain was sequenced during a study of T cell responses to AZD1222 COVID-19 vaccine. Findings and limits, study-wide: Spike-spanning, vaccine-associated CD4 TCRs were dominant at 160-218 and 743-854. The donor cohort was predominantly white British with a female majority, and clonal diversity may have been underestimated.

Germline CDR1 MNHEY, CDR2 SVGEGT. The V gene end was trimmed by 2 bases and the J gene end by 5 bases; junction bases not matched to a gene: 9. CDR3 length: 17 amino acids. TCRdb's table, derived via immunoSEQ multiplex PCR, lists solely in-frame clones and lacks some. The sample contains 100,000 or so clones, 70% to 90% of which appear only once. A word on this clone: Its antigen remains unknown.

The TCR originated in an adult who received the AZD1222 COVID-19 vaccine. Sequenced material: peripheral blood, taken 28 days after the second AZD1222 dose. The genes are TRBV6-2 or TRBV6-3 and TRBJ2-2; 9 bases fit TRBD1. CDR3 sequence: CASSYRPGQGTTGELFF. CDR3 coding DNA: TGTGCCAGCAGTTACCGGCCGGGACAGGGTACAACCGGGGAGCTGTTTTTT.